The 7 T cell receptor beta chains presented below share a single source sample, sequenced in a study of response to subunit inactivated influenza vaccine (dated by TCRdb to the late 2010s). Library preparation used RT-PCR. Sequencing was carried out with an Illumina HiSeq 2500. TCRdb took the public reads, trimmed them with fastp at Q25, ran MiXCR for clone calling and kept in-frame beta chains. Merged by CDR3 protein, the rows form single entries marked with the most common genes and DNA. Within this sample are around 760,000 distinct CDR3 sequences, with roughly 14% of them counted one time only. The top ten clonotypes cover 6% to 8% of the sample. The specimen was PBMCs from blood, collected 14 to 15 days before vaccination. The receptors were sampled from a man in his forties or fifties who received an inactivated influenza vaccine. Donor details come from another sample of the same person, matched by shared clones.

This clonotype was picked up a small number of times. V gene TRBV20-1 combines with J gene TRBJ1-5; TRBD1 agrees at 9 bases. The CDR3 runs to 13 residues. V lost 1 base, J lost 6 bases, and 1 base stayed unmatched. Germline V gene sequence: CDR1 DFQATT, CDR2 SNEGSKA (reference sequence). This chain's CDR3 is CSARADRGQPQHF. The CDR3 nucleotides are TGCAGTGCTAGAGCGGACAGGGGTCAGCCCCAGCATTTT.

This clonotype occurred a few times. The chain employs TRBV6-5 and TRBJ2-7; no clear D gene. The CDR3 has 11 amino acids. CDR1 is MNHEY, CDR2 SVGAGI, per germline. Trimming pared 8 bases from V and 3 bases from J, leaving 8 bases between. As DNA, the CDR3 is TGTGCCAGCGGCCGGATCTACGAGCAGTACTTC. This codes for CASGRIYEQYF.

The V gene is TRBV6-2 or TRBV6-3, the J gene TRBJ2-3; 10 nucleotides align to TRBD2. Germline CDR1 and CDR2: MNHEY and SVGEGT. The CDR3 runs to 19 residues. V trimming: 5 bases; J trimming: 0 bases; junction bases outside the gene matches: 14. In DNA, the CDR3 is TGTGCCAGCAGTCCAATATGGGAGGCTAGCGGGAGAAGCACAGATACGCAGTATTTT. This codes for CASSPIWEASGRSTDTQYF.

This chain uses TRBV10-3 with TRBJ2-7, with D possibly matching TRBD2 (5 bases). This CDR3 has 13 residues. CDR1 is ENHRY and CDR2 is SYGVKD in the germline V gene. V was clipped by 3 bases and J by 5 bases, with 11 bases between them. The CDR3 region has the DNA TGTGCCATCAGTGAATACGCGAGGGACGAGCAGTACTTC. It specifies CAISEYARDEQYF.

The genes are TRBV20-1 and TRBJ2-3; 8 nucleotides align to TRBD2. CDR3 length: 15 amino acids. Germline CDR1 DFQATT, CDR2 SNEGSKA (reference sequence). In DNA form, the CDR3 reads TGCTTTGCTAGAGATCTGAGAGCGGGAGAAGATACGCAGTATTTT. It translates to CFARDLRAGEDTQYF.

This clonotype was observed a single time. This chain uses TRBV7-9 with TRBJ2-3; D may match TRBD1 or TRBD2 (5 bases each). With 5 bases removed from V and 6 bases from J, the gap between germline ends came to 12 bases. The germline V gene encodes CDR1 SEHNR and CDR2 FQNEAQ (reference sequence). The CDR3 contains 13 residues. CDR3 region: CASSKGWGDTQYF. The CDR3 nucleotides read TGTGCCAGCAGCAAAGGATGGGGGGATACGCAGTATTTT. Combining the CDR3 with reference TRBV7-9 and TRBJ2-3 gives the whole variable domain DTGVSQNPRHKITKRGQNVTFRCDPISEHNRLYWYRQTLGQGPEFLTYFQNEAQLEKSRLLSDRFSAERPKGSFSTLEIQRTEQGDSAMYLCASSKGWGDTQYFGPGTRLTVL.

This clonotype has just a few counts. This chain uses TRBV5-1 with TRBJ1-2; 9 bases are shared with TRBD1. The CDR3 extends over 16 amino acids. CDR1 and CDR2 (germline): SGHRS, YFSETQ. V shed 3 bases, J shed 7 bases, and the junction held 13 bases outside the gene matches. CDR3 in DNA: TGCGCCAGCAGCTCGGGGCCCCGGGACAGGGTTGGTGGCTACACCTTC. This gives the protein CASSSGPRDRVGGYTF. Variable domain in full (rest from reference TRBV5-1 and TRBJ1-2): KAGVTQTPRYLIKTRGQQVTLSCSPISGHRSVSWYQQTPGQGLQFLFEYFSETQRNKGNFPGRFSGRQFSNSRSEMNVSTLELGDSALYLCASSSGPRDRVGGYTFGSGTRLTVV.